One and the same sample provided the 10 T cell receptor beta chains below, sequenced in a study of Graves' ophthalmopathy and Graves' hyperthyroidism. The authors amplified TCR beta CDR3 regions from RNA transcripts. First-round RT-PCR with HTBI primers preceded a second-round multiplex PCR. TCRdb independently ran MiXCR on the multiplex PCR reads; one entry per CDR3 protein. The sample has about 390,000 distinct CDR3 sequences, just over 15% seen once. Sequencing was performed on peripheral blood. These receptors all come from a woman aged 18-30 years with stable Graves' hyperthyroidism.

This clonotype was counted at least ten times. The CDR3 protein is CASSLKLQETQYF. CDR3 nucleotide sequence: TGTGCCAGCAGCTTAAAGCTCCAAGAGACCCAGTACTTC. J is TRBJ2-5 and V is TRBV7-9; D not resolved. V was shortened by 2 bases and J by 1 base, with 5 bases between the two germline ends. This CDR3 has 13 amino acids. Per germline, CDR1 SEHNR and CDR2 FQNEAQ (reference sequence).

This clonotype appeared many times. Germline and junction disagree at one end, which may indicate a read error. The DNA for the CDR3 is TGTGCCAGCAGCCAAGGTGGCCTAGCGAACACCGGGGAACTGTTTTTT. Amino acids: CASSQGGLANTGELFF. V is TRBV4-2 and J is TRBJ2-2; weak D call: TRBD2 (6 bases). The CDR3 covers 16 residues. CDR1 LGHNA and CDR2 YNFKEQ come from the germline V gene.

On this clonotype itself: A much larger clone differs by one base, so this may be a read error. The DNA of the CDR3 is TGTGCCAGCAGTTACGACGGACTAGCGGGGTGGAAAGCCAAAAACATTAAGTACTTC. Its protein is CASSYDGLAGWKAKNIKYF. V gene TRBV6-5 combines with J gene TRBJ2-4; 12 bases fit TRBD2. The CDR3 spans 19 residues. Germline loops: CDR1 MNHEY, CDR2 SVGAGI.

This clonotype was counted ten times or more. This chain links TRBV12-3 or TRBV12-4 with TRBJ1-2, with TRBD1 identical over 7 bases. V was pared by 6 bases and J by 5 bases, with 12 bases of the junction left unmatched. CDR3 length: 15 amino acids. CDR3 sequence (DNA): TGTGCCAGCAGCACATCCGGGACAGCCTTTTATGGCTACACCTTC. It is translated as CASSTSGTAFYGYTF.

Comments on this clonotype: This may come from a read error, since a much larger clone is one base off. The chain couples TRBV19 to TRBJ1-4; weak D call: TRBD1 (6 bases). Germline V gene data show CDR1 as LNHDA and CDR2 as SQIVND (reference sequence). The CDR3 length is 15 residues. CDR3: CASRLKGTRNEKQFF. The CDR3 region has the DNA TGTGCCAGTAGGCTTAAGGGGACACGTAATGAAAAACAGTTTTTT.

This clonotype was recorded many times. V and J are TRBV12-3 or TRBV12-4 and TRBJ1-3, with 7 bases fitting TRBD1. V shed 3 bases, J shed 3 bases, and the junction held 8 bases outside the gene matches. This CDR3 is 16 amino acids long. The CDR3 DNA reads TGTGCCAGCAGTTTCCCTCCAGGGGGTGATGGAAACACCATATATTTT. Its protein is CASSFPPGGDGNTIYF.

In this sample, this clonotype turned up many times. The chain couples TRBV10-3 to TRBJ1-1; D unclear. The ends were cut back, 8 bases at V and 2 bases at J, with 15 bases in the middle. Germline V CDR1 and CDR2: ENHRY, SYGVKD. The CDR3 consists of 14 residues. The CDR3 reads CAIVSDGVNTEAFF. The CDR3 coding sequence is TGTGCCATCGTTTCGGACGGGGTTAACACTGAAGCTTTCTTT.

This clonotype has at least ten counts. The chain recombines TRBV6-1 with TRBJ2-5; D gene unclear. The V gene lost 3 bases and the J gene lost 3 bases, with 8 bases spanning the gap. The CDR3 has 13 residues. Germline V CDR1 and CDR2: MNHNS, SASEGT. The CDR3 region is CASSEVRKETQYF. DNA of the CDR3: TGTGCCAGCAGTGAGGTGAGGAAAGAGACCCAGTACTTC.

Many counts were recorded for this clonotype. This rearrangement joins TRBV4-2 to TRBJ1-6, with a weak D call TRBD1 (5 bases). The V gene's germline CDR1 is LGHNA and CDR2 YNFKEQ. This CDR3 region has 15 residues. V was clipped by 1 base and J by 11 bases, with 15 bases between them. This CDR3 reads CASSQVGRERAPLHF. In DNA, the CDR3 is TGTGCCAGCAGCCAAGTCGGCAGGGAGAGGGCACCCCTCCACTTT.

This clonotype was seen at least ten times. This chain connects TRBV20-1 to TRBJ1-6, with 8 bases matching TRBD1. This CDR3 comprises 14 residues. Trimming took 2 bases from V and 8 from J; bases not matched to a gene: 5. Germline CDR1 reads DFQATT; CDR2 reads SNEGSKA (reference sequence). CDR3 in amino acids: CSARMTGADSPLHF. In DNA form, the CDR3 reads TGCAGTGCTAGAATGACAGGGGCTGATTCACCCCTCCACTTT.